The rows below give T cell receptor beta chains drawn from one sample of a study of post-analysis software for immune sequencing data. MiXCR, applied by TCRdb to the PCR reads, yields one record per CDR3 protein. The data contain some 690,000 distinct CDR3 sequences, roughly three fifths of them singletons. Sequencing was done on a sample of blood. The receptor set was obtained from a girl aged 2-10 years with multiple sclerosis. CDR3s leave out the opening cysteine and the closing phenylalanine or tryptophan. Each record gives: V gene, clone size, CDR3 protein. The size of a clone is reported for some rows only, either as once, few or many, or as a class for expanded clones.

TRBV5-1,-,ASSTDSPYNEQF
TRBV15,-,ATSGARGLSYNEQF
TRBV20-1,-,SARGQGVPLH
TRBV20-1,few,SARVGTSYNEQF
TRBV10-3,-,AISEAYSNTEAF
TRBV6-5,-,ASSYTTGGNEKLF
TRBV5-1,-,ASSLARDRGHLLYEQY
TRBV12-5,-,ASAWWSGRETQY
TRBV12-3/TRBV12-4,-,ASSFQGQGDTEAF
TRBV7-7,-,ASSPALGQGLGNEQF
TRBV5-1,many,ASSLAETQY
TRBV6-6,few,ASSYSVQGGWNEQF
TRBV20-1,once,SGERRGRSDTQY
TRBV7-8,few,ASSGQGIDGYT
TRBV6-6,-,ASSPTGLQGRNSPLH
TRBV4-1,-,ASSLVAGGSLSGANVLT
TRBV6-6,-,ASSYWWVETQY
TRBV5-6,-,ASNKPDWGQETQY
TRBV21-1,-,ASSVPGQGPLPSYEQY
TRBV7-9,few,ASSLAGDNYGYT
TRBV20-1,-,SAREDYSAWETQY
TRBV29-1,-,GVEAKEQLPSSYNEQF
TRBV6-5,-,ASSQQGTTLRGYT
TRBV3-1,-,ASSHLGLAGTSSYNEQF
TRBV2,few,ASSEARRVPNEQF
TRBV5-1,-,ASRGYGGSRNTYNEQY
TRBV12-3/TRBV12-4,few,ASSSSRGFGNYGYT
TRBV20-1,-,SASLGIKGLRGNIQY
TRBV29-1,few,SVPGSGANVLT
TRBV12-3/TRBV12-4,-,ASSFSAIDTQY
TRBV20-1,few,SAKAQLAGIYNEQF
TRBV6-2/TRBV6-3,-,ATSEGLAGANYYNEQF
TRBV5-1,-,ASSLLYREANTEAF
TRBV12-3/TRBV12-4,-,ASSWDTLGNEQF
TRBV12-3/TRBV12-4,-,ASTLETSPSYNEQF
TRBV29-1,once,SVEPIDGQGNTGELF
TRBV6-5,once,ASSYDGASNYGYT
TRBV5-1,-,ASSLAYEQF
TRBV20-1,-,SARHRGRLEQY
TRBV7-3,-,ASSLRWGTDTQY